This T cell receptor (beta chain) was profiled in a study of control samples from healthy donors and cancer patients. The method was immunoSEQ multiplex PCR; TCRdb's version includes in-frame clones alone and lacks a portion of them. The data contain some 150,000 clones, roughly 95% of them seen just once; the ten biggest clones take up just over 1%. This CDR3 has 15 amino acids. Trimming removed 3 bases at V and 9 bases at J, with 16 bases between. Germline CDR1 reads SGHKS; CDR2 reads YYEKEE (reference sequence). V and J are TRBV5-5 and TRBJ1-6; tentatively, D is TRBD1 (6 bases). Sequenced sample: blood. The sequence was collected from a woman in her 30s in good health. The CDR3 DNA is TGTGCCAGCAGCTCGTCTGACAGGTCAGGTTCACCCCTCCACTTT. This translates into CASSSSDRSGSPLHF.